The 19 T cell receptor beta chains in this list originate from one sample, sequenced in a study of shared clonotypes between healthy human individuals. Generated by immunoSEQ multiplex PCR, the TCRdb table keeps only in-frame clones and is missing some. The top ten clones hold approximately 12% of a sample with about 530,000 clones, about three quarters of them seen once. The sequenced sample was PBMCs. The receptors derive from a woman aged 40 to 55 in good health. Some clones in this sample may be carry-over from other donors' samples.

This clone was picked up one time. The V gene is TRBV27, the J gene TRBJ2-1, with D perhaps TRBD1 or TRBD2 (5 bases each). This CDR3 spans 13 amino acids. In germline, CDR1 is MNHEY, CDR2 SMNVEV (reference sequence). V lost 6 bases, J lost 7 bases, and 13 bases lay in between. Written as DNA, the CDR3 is TGTGCCAGCAGGGCGCCGGGGCCGAATGAGCAGTTCTTC. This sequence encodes CASRAPGPNEQFF.

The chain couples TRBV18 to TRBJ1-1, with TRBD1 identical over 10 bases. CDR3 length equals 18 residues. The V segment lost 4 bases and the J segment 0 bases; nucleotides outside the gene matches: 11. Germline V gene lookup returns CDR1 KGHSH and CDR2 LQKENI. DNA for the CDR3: TGTGCCAGCTCACACCAGGGACAGGGGACTACCATGAACACTGAAGCTTTCTTT. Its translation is CASSHQGQGTTMNTEAFF.

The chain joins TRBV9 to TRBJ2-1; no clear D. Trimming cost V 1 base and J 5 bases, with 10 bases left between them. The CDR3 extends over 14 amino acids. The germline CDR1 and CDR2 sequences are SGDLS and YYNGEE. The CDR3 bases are TGTGCCAGCAGCGTATGGAACAACGACAATGAGCAGTTCTTC. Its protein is CASSVWNNDNEQFF.

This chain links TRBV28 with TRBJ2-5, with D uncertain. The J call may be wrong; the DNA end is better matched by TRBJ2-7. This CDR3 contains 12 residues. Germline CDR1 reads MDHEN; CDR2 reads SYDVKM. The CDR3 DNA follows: TGTGCCAGCAGTTTATGGGGATACGAGCAGTACTTC. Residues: CASSLWGYEQYF.

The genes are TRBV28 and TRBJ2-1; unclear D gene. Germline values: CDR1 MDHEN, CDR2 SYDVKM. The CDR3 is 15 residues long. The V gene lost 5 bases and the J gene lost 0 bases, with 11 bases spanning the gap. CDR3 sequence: CASSPAVLSYNEQFF. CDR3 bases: TGTGCCAGCAGTCCCGCCGTACTCTCCTACAATGAGCAGTTCTTC.

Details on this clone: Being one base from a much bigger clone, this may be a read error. CDR3 in amino acids: CAWSVSLSEAQYF. The DNA of the CDR3 is TGTGCCTGGAGTGTATCCCTAAGTGAGGCCCAGTACTTC. The V gene is TRBV30, the J gene TRBJ2-5; D is unclear. CDR1 is GTSNPN, CDR2 SVGIG, per germline (reference sequence). The CDR3 runs to 13 residues. V was shortened by 0 bases and J by 9 bases, with 14 bases between the two germline ends.

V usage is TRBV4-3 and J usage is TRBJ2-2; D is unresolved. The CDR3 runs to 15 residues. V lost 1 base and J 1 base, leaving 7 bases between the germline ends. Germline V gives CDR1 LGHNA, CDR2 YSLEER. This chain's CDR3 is CASSQVRRNTGELFF. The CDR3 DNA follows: TGCGCCAGCAGCCAAGTTAGGAGGAACACCGGGGAGCTGTTTTTT.

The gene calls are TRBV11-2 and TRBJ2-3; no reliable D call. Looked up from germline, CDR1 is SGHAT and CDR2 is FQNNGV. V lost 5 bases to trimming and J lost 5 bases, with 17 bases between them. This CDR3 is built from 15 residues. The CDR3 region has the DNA TGTGCCAGCAGCCGCAGACTTGCAAATTTAGATACGCAGTATTTT. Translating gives CASSRRLANLDTQYF.

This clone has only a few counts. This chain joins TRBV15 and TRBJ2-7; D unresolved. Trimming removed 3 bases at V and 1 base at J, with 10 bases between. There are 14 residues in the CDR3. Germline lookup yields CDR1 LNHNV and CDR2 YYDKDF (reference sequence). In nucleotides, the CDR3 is TGTGCCACCAGCAGTTGGGGATTTTCCTACGAGCAGTACTTC. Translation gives CATSSWGFSYEQYF.

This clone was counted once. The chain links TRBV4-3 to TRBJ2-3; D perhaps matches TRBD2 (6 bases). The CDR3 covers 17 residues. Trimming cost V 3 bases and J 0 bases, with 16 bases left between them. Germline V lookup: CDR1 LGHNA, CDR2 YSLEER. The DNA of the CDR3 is TGCGCCAGCAGCCATCAGGCGGGGCCTAGTAGCACAGATACGCAGTATTTT. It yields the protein CASSHQAGPSSTDTQYF.

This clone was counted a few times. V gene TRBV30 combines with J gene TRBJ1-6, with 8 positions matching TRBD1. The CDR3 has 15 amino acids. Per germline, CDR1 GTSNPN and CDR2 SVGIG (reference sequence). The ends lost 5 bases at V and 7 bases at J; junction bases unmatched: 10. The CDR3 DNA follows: TGTGCCTGGGCACAGGGGGGAACACAGAATTCACCCCTCCACTTT. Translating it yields CAWAQGGTQNSPLHF. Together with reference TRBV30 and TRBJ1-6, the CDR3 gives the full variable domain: SQTIHQWPATLVQPVGSPLSLECTVEGTSNPNLYWYRQAAGRGLQLLFYSVGIGQISSEVPQNLSASRPQDRQFILSSKKLLLSDSGFYLCAWAQGGTQNSPLHFGNGTRLTVT.

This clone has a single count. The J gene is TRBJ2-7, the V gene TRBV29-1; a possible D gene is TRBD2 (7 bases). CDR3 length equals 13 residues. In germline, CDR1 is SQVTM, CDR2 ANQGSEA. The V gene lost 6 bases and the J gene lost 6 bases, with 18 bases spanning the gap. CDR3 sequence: CSVVEGGAGEQYF. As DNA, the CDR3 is TGCAGCGTCGTAGAGGGGGGGGCGGGCGAGCAGTACTTC.

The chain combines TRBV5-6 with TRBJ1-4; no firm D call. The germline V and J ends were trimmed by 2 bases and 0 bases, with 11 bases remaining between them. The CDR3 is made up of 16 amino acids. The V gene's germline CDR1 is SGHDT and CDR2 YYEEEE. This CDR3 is CASSFYPDATNEKLFF. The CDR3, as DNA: TGTGCCAGCAGCTTCTATCCGGATGCAACTAATGAAAAACTGTTTTTT.

CDR3 amino acids: CASSPGRSGRETQYF. Here the CDR3 DNA reads TGTGCCAGCAGCCCCGGGAGAAGCGGTAGAGAGACCCAGTACTTC. This rearrangement joins TRBV5-4 to TRBJ2-5; tentative D call: TRBD2 (6 bases). CDR1 is SGHNT and CDR2 is YYREEE in the germline V gene (reference sequence). This CDR3 is built from 15 residues. V lost 4 bases to trimming and J lost 4 bases, with 17 bases between them.

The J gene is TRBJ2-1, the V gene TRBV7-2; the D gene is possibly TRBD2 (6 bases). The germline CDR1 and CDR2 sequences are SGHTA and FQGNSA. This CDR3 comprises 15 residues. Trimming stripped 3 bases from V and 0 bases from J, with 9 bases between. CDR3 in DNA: TGTGCCAGCAGCTTGGAACTAGCCTCCTACAATGAGCAGTTCTTC. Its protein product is CASSLELASYNEQFF.

CDR3 in DNA: TGTGCCAGCAGTGAAGCGCTTCCGAGACAGGGACTATACGAGCAGTACTTC. Translating it yields CASSEALPRQGLYEQYF. The rearrangement links TRBV6-1 to TRBJ2-7; TRBD1 or TRBD2 may be the D gene (7 bases each). V lost 0 bases, J lost 4 bases, and 19 bases lay in between. Germline CDR1 MNHNS, CDR2 SASEGT. This CDR3 contains 17 residues.

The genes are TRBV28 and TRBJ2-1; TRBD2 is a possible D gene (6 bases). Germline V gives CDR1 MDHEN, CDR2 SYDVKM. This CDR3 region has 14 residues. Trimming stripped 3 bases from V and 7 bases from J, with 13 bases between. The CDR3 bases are TGTGCCAGCAGTTTGGGTGGAGGAGGGAATGAGCAGTTCTTC. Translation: CASSLGGGGNEQFF.

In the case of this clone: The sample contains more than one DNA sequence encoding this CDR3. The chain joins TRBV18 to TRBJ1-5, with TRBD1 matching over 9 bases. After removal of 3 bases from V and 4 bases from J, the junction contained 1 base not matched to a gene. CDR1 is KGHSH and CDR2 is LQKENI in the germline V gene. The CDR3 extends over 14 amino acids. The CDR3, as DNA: TGTGCCAGCTCACCGGGACAGGGAAATCAGCCCCAGCATTTT. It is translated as CASSPGQGNQPQHF.

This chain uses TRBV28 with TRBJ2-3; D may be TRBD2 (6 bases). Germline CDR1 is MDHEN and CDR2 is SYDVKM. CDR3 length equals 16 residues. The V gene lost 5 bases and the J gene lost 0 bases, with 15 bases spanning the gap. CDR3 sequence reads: CASSTRRDSSTDTQYF. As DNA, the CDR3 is TGTGCCAGCAGTACTCGACGGGACTCCAGCACAGATACGCAGTATTTT.